The 18 T cell receptor beta chains below all came from one sample that was sequenced in a study of identical twins. A single record per CDR3 protein comes from TCRdb applying MiXCR to the 5' RACE reads. Of 300,000 or so distinct CDR3 sequences listed, roughly 8.6% were seen once; the top ten hold about 7.1%. The same data also contributed to another study, on yellow fever vaccine responses in identical twins.

Sequences were obtained from CD8+ T cells sorted from blood. These receptors all come from a young woman in good health.

This sequence joins TRBV7-9 and TRBJ1-2; possibly TRBD1 for D (6 bases). CDR1 and CDR2 from the germline V gene are SEHNR and FQNEAQ (reference sequence). Trimming removed 4 bases from V and 5 bases from J, with 20 bases in between. The CDR3 contains 16 residues. CDR3 nucleotide sequence: TGTGCCAGCAGCTCCCCCGGACAGCCGAGAACGTATGGCTACACCTTC. Translation gives CASSSPGQPRTYGYTF.

Comment on this clonotype: It differs at one base from a far larger clone, so likely a read error. V usage is TRBV11-3 and J usage is TRBJ2-1; D not resolved. Germline CDR1 and CDR2: SGHNT and YENEEA. The CDR3 covers 11 residues. V dropped 5 bases and J dropped 6 bases, with 5 bases sitting between them. The CDR3 here is CASSKGNEQFF. The CDR3 nucleotides are TGTGCCAGCAGCAAGGGCAATGAGCAGTTCTTC.

This chain links TRBV6-2 or TRBV6-3 with TRBJ2-3; the match to TRBD1 covers 7 bases. With V trimmed by 6 bases and J by 2 bases, 11 bases remained unmatched. The CDR3 is 16 residues long. CDR1 is MNHEY and CDR2 is SVGEGT in the germline V gene. Here the CDR3 reads CASSPRDSISTDTQYF. The CDR3 bases are TGTGCCAGCAGCCCCCGGGACAGTATTTCCACAGATACGCAGTATTTT.

This clonotype was seen repeatedly, ten times or more. The chain is built from TRBV29-1 and TRBJ2-2; 12 bases line up with TRBD2. This CDR3 comprises 16 residues. V shed 4 bases, J shed 4 bases, and the junction held 7 bases outside the gene matches. Germline V gene data show CDR1 as SQVTM and CDR2 as ANQGSEA. The CDR3 DNA sequence: TGCAGCGTTGTTGCTAGCGGGAGGGCCGTCACCGGGGAGCTGTTTTTT. Amino acids: CSVVASGRAVTGELFF.

This clonotype was observed many times. This chain joins TRBV9 and TRBJ2-7; D not resolved. The CDR3 spans 10 residues. CDR1 is SGDLS, CDR2 YYNGEE, per germline. V was cut by 5 bases and J by 5 bases, with 5 bases left in between. The CDR3 loop is CASSGDEQYF. The DNA for the CDR3 is TGTGCCAGCAGTGGGGACGAGCAGTACTTC.

This clonotype has a handful of counts. V gene TRBV29-1 combines with J gene TRBJ1-1, with 8 bases matching TRBD1. The CDR3 extends over 13 amino acids. Germline V gives CDR1 SQVTM, CDR2 ANQGSEA. V gave up 6 bases and J gave up 4 bases; unmatched junction bases: 7. The CDR3 bases are TGCAGCGTGACTCAGGGGGCGATCACTGAAGCTTTCTTT. Translated, it gives CSVTQGAITEAFF.

This clonotype was counted at least ten times. The rearrangement uses TRBV20-1 and TRBJ2-7; 7 positions agree with TRBD1. J gave up 4 bases and V 0 bases, and 9 bases lay outside the gene matches. Germline assignment: CDR1 DFQATT and CDR2 SNEGSKA (reference sequence). The CDR3 has 15 residues. The CDR3 DNA follows: TGCAGTGCTAGAGATCTGGGGCAGGGGGTGTACGAGCAGTACTTC. As protein: CSARDLGQGVYEQYF.

This clonotype was observed at least ten times. V usage is TRBV3-1 and J usage is TRBJ2-7, with no clear D. Deletions cut 3 bases from V and 2 bases from J, with 8 bases between. Per the germline V gene, CDR1 is LGHDT and CDR2 is YNNKEL (reference sequence). This CDR3 contains 13 residues. CDR3 bases: TGTGCCAGCAGCCACGGCAGTGCCTACGAGCAGTACTTC. Its protein product is CASSHGSAYEQYF.

This clonotype was detected many times. The CDR3 DNA is TGCAGTGCTAGAGACAGGGGATGGAACACTGAAGCTTTCTTT. Translation: CSARDRGWNTEAFF. The chain joins TRBV20-1 to TRBJ1-1, with D possibly being TRBD1 (6 bases). CDR1 is DFQATT and CDR2 is SNEGSKA in the germline V gene (reference sequence). Trimming took 0 bases from V and 1 from J, leaving 9 bases between them. The CDR3 loop spans 14 amino acids.

This clonotype was found a few times. The rearrangement uses TRBV9 and TRBJ1-2, with D unclear. Germline CDR1 and CDR2: SGDLS and YYNGEE. The V gene lost 9 bases and the J gene lost 10 bases, with 7 bases spanning the gap. This CDR3 has 8 amino acids. CDR3 nucleotides: TGTGCCACCCTACCCTACACCTTC. Its translation: CATLPYTF.

This clonotype was recorded many times. The rearrangement uses TRBV27 and TRBJ1-2; D gene unclear. Trimming removed 4 bases from V and 7 bases from J, with 13 bases in between. CDR1 is MNHEY, CDR2 SMNVEV, per germline (reference sequence). This CDR3 contains 13 residues. Written as DNA, the CDR3 is TGTGCCAGCAGTTCCGAAACTGGAGGTGGCTACACCTTC. It specifies CASSSETGGGYTF.

This clonotype appeared many times. The chain links TRBV29-1 to TRBJ2-1, with 11 bases lining up with TRBD2. V dropped 6 bases and J dropped 9; count of bases not matched to a gene: 16. Looked up from germline, CDR1 is SQVTM and CDR2 is ANQGSEA. This CDR3 spans 16 amino acids. The CDR3 bases are TGCAGCGTGGTAGCGGGACTAGCGGCCCTTAAGGGTGAGCAGTTCTTC. Its translation: CSVVAGLAALKGEQFF.

V usage is TRBV12-3 or TRBV12-4 and J usage is TRBJ2-1, with D perhaps TRBD1 (5 bases). V lost 5 bases and J 6 bases, leaving 11 bases between the germline ends. This CDR3 spans 13 amino acids. As DNA, the CDR3 is TGTGCCAGCAGTGACTCTAGGGGCAATGAGCAGTTCTTC. The encoded protein is CASSDSRGNEQFF.

The chain carries TRBV12-3 or TRBV12-4 and TRBJ2-3; tentatively, D is TRBD1 or TRBD2 (5 bases each). The CDR3 covers 15 residues. Trimming took off 6 bases at V and 1 base at J, with 14 bases between the two ends. The CDR3, as DNA: TGTGCCAGCAGGGGACCGGGCTCCGGCACAGATACGCAGTATTTT. Translated, it gives CASRGPGSGTDTQYF.

This clonotype was recorded many times. The chain carries TRBV2 and TRBJ2-7, with a possible D match to TRBD1 (5 bases). V was shortened by 3 bases and J by 12 bases, with 12 bases between the two germline ends. Germline loops: CDR1 SNHLY, CDR2 FYNNEI. This CDR3 spans 11 amino acids. The CDR3 is CASSDRQGRYF. CDR3 DNA sequence: TGTGCCAGCAGTGATAGGCAGGGTCGGTACTTC.

This clonotype was counted ten times or more. Here the CDR3 DNA reads TGTGCCAGCAGTTCTACTAGCGGGAGCCCATCCTTTCCCTACAATGAGCAGTTCTTC. Its translation: CASSSTSGSPSFPYNEQFF. The J gene is TRBJ2-1, the V gene TRBV28, with 11 bases that match TRBD2. V shed 4 bases and J 2 bases; nucleotides not matched to a gene: 13. The CDR3 totals 19 residues. Germline CDR1 and CDR2: MDHEN and SYDVKM.

There are a few counts of this clonotype. The chain is built from TRBV4-2 and TRBJ2-1, with D perhaps TRBD2 (6 bases). Germline lookup yields CDR1 LGHNA and CDR2 YNFKEQ. CDR3 length equals 13 residues. Trimming removed 4 bases at V and 8 bases at J, with 12 bases between. The CDR3 is CASSPDYVHEQFF. CDR3 nucleotides: TGTGCCAGCAGCCCGGACTACGTCCATGAGCAGTTCTTC.

The J gene is TRBJ2-2, the V gene TRBV14; D remains unclear. The CDR3 runs to 17 residues. Germline CDR1 and CDR2: SGHDN and FVKESK. V was cut by 1 base and J by 6 bases, with 18 bases left in between. The CDR3 DNA is TGTGCCAGCAGCCAAGGCCAGACTTTGGGCCGGCCCGGGGAGCTGTTTTTT. Protein: CASSQGQTLGRPGELFF.